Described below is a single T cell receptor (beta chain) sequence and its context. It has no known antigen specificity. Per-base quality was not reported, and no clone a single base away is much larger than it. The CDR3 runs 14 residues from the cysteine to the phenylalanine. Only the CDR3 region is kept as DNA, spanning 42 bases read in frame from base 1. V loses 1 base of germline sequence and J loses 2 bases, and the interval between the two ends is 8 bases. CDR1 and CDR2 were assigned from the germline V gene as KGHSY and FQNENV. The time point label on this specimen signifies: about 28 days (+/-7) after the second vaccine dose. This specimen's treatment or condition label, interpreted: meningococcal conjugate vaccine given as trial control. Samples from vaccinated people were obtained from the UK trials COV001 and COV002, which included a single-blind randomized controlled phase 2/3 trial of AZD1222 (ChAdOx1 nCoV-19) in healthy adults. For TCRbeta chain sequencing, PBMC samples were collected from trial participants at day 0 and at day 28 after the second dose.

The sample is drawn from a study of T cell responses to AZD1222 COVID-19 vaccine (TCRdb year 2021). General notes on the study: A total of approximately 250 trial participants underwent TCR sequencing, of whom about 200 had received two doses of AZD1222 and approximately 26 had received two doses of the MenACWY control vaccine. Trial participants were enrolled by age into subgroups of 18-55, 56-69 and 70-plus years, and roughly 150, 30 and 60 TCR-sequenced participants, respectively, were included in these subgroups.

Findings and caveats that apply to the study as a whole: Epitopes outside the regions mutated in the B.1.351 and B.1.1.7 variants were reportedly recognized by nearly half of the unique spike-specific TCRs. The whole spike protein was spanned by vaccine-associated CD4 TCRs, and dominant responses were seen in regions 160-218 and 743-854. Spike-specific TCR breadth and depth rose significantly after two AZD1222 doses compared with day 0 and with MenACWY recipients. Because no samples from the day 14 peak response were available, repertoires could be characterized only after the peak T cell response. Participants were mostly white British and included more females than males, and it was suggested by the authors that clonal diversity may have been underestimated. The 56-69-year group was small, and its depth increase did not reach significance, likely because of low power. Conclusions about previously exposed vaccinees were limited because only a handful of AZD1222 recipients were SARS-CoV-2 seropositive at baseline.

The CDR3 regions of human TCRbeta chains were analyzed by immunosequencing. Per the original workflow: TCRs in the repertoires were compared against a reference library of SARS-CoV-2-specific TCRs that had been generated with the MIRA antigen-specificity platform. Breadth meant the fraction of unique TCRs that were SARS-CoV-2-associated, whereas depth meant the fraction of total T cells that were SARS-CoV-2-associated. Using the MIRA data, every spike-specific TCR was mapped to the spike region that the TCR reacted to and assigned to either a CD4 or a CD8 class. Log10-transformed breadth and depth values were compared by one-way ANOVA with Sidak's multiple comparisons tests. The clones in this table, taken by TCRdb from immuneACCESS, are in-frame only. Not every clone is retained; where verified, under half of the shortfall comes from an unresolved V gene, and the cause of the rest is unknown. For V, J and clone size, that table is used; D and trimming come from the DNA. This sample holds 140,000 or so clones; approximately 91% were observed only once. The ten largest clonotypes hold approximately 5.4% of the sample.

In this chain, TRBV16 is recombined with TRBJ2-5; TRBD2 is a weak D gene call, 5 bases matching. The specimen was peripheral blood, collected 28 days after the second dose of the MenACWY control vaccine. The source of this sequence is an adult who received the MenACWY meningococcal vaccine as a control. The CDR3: CASSQLSGQETQYF. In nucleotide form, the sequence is TGTGCCAGCAGCCAATTATCGGGGCAAGAGACCCAGTACTTC.